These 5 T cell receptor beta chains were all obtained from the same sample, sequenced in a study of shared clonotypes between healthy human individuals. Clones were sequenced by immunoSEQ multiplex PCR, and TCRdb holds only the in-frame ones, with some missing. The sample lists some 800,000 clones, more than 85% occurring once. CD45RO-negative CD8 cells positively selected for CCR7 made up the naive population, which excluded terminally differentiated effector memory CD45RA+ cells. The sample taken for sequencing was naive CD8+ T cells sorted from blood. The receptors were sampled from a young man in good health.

This CDR3 reads CASSRKDTSYNEQFF. DNA of the CDR3: TGCGCCAGCAGCCGAAAGGACACCTCCTACAATGAGCAGTTCTTC. V usage is TRBV4-1 and J usage is TRBJ2-1, with a weak D call TRBD1 (5 bases). Germline CDR1 reads MGHRA; CDR2 reads YSYEKL. Trimming removed 4 bases at V and 0 bases at J, with 10 bases between. The CDR3 consists of 15 residues.

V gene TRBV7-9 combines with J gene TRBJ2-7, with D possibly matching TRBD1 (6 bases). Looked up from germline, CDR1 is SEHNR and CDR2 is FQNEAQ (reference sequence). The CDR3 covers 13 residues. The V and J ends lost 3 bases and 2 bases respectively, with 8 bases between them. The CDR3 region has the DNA TGTGCCAGCAGCTTGGACAGTACCTACGAGCAGTACTTC. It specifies CASSLDSTYEQYF. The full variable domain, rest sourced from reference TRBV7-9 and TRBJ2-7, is DTGVSQNPRHKITKRGQNVTFRCDPISEHNRLYWYRQTLGQGPEFLTYFQNEAQLEKSRLLSDRFSAERPKGSFSTLEIQRTEQGDSAMYLCASSLDSTYEQYFGPGTRLTVT.

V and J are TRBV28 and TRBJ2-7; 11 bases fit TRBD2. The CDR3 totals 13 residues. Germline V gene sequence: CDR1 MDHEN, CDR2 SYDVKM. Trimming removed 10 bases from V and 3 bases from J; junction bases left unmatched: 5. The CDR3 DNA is TGTGCCACCACCGGGACTAGCGGCTACGAGCAGTACTTC. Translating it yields CATTGTSGYEQYF. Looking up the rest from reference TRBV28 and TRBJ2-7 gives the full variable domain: DVKVTQSSRYLVKRTGEKVFLECVQDMDHENMFWYRQDPGLGLRLIYFSYDVKMKEKGDIPEGYSVSREKKERFSLILESASTNQTSMYLCATTGTSGYEQYFGPGTRLTVT.

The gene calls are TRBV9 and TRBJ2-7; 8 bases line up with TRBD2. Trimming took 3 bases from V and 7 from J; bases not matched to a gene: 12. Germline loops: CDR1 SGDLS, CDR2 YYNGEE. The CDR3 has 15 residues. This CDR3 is CASSGESSGRREQYF. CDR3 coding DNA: TGTGCCAGCAGCGGGGAGTCAAGCGGGAGAAGGGAGCAGTACTTC.

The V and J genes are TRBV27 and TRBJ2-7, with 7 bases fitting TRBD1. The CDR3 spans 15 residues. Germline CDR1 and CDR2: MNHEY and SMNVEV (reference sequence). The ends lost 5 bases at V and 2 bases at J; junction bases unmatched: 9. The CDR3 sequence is CASSTYRDSTYEQYF. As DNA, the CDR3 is TGTGCCAGCAGTACCTACCGGGACAGCACCTACGAGCAGTACTTC.